This is a list of T cell receptor beta chains from one sample in a study of blood T cell repertoires in COVID-19. Profiling relied on immunoSEQ multiplex PCR, and the TCRdb table lists in-frame clones only, not all of them. Among 300,000 to 450,000 clones listed, about 89% were seen once. Sequencing was carried out using peripheral blood. Every receptor here comes from a woman in her twenties or thirties with COVID-19, enrolled during active disease. Both conserved end residues are part of each CDR3. A D gene is named only where the DNA matches it firmly.

D gene | J gene | V gene | CDR3 protein | CDR3 DNA
NA | TRBJ1-6 | TRBV6-5 | CATARGYNSPLHF | TGTGCCACGGCACGCGGGTATAATTCACCCCTCCACTTT
TRBD2 | TRBJ2-4 | TRBV28 | CASSPTIISGTSNIQYF | TGTGCCAGCAGTCCCACGATAATTTCCGGGACTAGTAACATTCAGTACTTC
NA | TRBJ1-2 | TRBV24-1 | CATSSPLGGSYGYTF | TGTGCCACCAGTTCACCTCTCGGGGGAAGTTATGGCTACACCTTC
TRBD1 | TRBJ2-5 | TRBV4-2 | CASSQGWGQGEETQYF | TGTGCCAGCAGCCAAGGTTGGGGACAGGGAGAAGAGACCCAGTACTTC
TRBD1 | TRBJ1-2 | TRBV7-8 | CASSLDRGRGDYGYTF | TGTGCCAGCAGCTTAGACAGGGGGCGTGGGGACTATGGCTACACCTTC
NA | TRBJ2-7 | TRBV6-2/TRBV6-3 | CASSLGQYEQYF | TGTGCCAGCAGTTTAGGACAATACGAGCAGTACTTC
TRBD2 | TRBJ2-5 | TRBV7-8 | CASSSPLGAGVGLETQYF | TGTGCCAGCAGCTCGCCTTTAGGAGCGGGAGTGGGATTGGAGACCCAGTACTTC
TRBD2 | TRBJ2-2 | TRBV11-2 | CASSSRTSTGELFF | TGTGCCAGCAGCTCGCGGACTAGCACCGGGGAGCTGTTTTTT
TRBD2 | TRBJ2-1 | TRBV28 | CASSSTSGRANEQFF | TGTGCCAGCAGCTCAACTAGCGGGAGGGCCAATGAGCAGTTCTTC
NA | TRBJ1-1 | TRBV6-5 | CASSYWGRGTEAFF | TGTGCCAGCAGTTACTGGGGGCGGGGGACTGAAGCTTTCTTT
NA | TRBJ2-1 | TRBV9 | CASSVGGLTYNEQFF | TGTGCCAGCAGCGTGGGCGGGCTAACCTACAATGAGCAGTTCTTC
NA | TRBJ2-7 | TRBV2 | CASTLTYTSYEQYF | TGTGCCAGCACTTTGACTTATACTTCCTACGAGCAGTACTTC
NA | TRBJ2-3 | TRBV7-3 | CASSSQGSDTQYF | TGTGCCAGCAGCTCTCAGGGGTCAGATACGCAGTATTTT
NA | TRBJ2-3 | TRBV6-5 | CASTFRRGTDTQYF | TGTGCCAGCACCTTTAGGAGGGGCACAGATACGCAGTATTTT
TRBD2 | TRBJ2-1 | TRBV11-3 | CASSSGTSFNEQFF | TGTGCCAGCAGCTCGGGGACTAGTTTCAATGAGCAGTTCTTC
TRBD1 | TRBJ1-3 | TRBV5-1 | CASSLGQLSSGNTIYF | TGCGCCAGCAGCCTGGGACAGCTCAGCTCTGGAAACACCATATATTTT
TRBD1 | TRBJ1-1 | TRBV28 | CASSLQGAYTEAFF | TGTGCCAGCAGCTTACAGGGGGCCTACACTGAAGCTTTCTTT
NA | TRBJ1-5 | TRBV6-2/TRBV6-3 | CASSYGDTNQPQHF | TGTGCCAGCAGTTACGGGGACACAAATCAGCCCCAGCATTTT
NA | TRBJ2-2 | TRBV11-2 | CASSLIPRVLTGTGELFF | TGTGCCAGCAGCTTAATCCCTCGGGTCCTCACAGGAACCGGGGAGCTGTTTTTT
NA | TRBJ2-3 | TRBV19 | CASSTRTDTQYF | TGTGCCAGTAGTACGAGAACAGATACGCAGTATTTT
NA | TRBJ2-5 | TRBV24-1 | CATSDPLLTGEETQYF | TGTGCCACCAGTGACCCCCTCCTGACAGGTGAAGAGACCCAGTACTTC
NA | TRBJ1-1 | TRBV5-1 | CASSVLQGNTEAFF | TGCGCCAGCAGCGTCCTACAGGGGAACACTGAAGCTTTCTTT
TRBD1 | TRBJ1-2 | TRBV3-1/TRBV3-2 | CASSHRQGAYYGYTF | TGTGCCAGCAGCCATCGACAGGGGGCGTACTATGGCTACACCTTC
NA | TRBJ2-2 | TRBV7-8 | CASSSSTVGTGELFF | TGTGCCAGCAGCTCTTCGACAGTGGGGACCGGGGAGCTGTTTTTT